This T cell receptor beta chain appears in the sequencing data of a study of blood T cell repertoires in COVID-19. CDR3 length equals 15 residues. From germline, CDR1 is SGHTA and CDR2 FQGNSA. Trimming took off 5 bases at V and 4 bases at J, with 17 bases between the two ends. Here immunoSEQ multiplex PCR was the method, and the copy in TCRdb shows in-frame clones only, minus some. The sample gives about 150,000 clones, around 80% of which show up once; about 20% is in the top ten. The sequenced material came from PBMCs or T cells enriched from blood (not recorded which). This sequence joins TRBV7-2 and TRBJ1-1; a possible D gene is TRBD1 (5 bases). The clonotype originates from a woman in her 70s in a cohort exposed to, infected with or recovered from COVID-19 (not recorded which). CDR3 region: CASSARGGLSTEAFF. The CDR3 nucleotides read TGTGCCAGCAGCGCCCGCGGGGGTTTAAGCACTGAAGCTTTCTTT.